The 10 T cell receptor beta chains presented below share a single source sample, sequenced in a study of cytomegalovirus exposure and HLA in healthy donors. A multiplex PCR was run with 60 Vbeta primers and 13 Jbeta primers. Profiled with immunoSEQ multiplex PCR; TCRdb holds only in-frame clones, not every one. The sample includes fewer than 80,000 clones, roughly 75% of them seen just once. Sample: PBMCs. These receptor sequences come from a woman between 40 and 55 years old in good health and CMV-seropositive.

V usage is TRBV19 and J usage is TRBJ1-1; 11 positions agree with TRBD1. CDR1 LNHDA and CDR2 SQIVND come from the germline V gene (reference sequence). The CDR3 length is 15 residues. With 4 bases clipped from V and 4 bases from J, the junction kept 5 bases outside the gene matches. CDR3 sequence reads: CASSTRTGGGTEAFF. DNA of the CDR3: TGTGCCAGTAGTACCCGGACAGGGGGCGGCACTGAAGCTTTCTTT.

V and J are TRBV4-2 and TRBJ1-5; TRBD1 matches 8 bases. The CDR3 length is 15 residues. Unmatched junction bases numbered 5, after V lost 2 bases and J lost 5 bases. In germline, CDR1 is LGHNA, CDR2 YNFKEQ. The CDR3 nucleotides read TGTGCCAGCAGCCAAAAGGACAGGGAGGATCAGCCCCAGCATTTT. Translated, it gives CASSQKDREDQPQHF.

J is TRBJ2-1 and V is TRBV18; 7 bases align to TRBD1. The CDR3 is 12 residues long. With V trimmed by 5 bases and J by 6 bases, 1 base remained unmatched. The V gene's germline CDR1 is KGHSH and CDR2 LQKENI. CDR3 sequence: CASSNRGNEQFF. The CDR3 nucleotides read TGTGCCAGCTCAAACAGGGGCAATGAGCAGTTCTTC.

The chain uses TRBV5-1 and TRBJ2-2; perhaps TRBD1 as D (5 bases). CDR1 and CDR2 (germline): SGHRS, YFSETQ. There are 15 residues in the CDR3. The V and J ends lost 0 bases and 5 bases respectively, with 11 bases between them. The CDR3 is CASSLVQGETGELFF. The DNA for the CDR3 is TGCGCCAGCAGCTTGGTGCAGGGTGAGACCGGGGAGCTGTTTTTT.

The rearrangement links TRBV2 to TRBJ1-3; D possibly corresponds to TRBD1 (5 bases). Trimming took off 10 bases at V and 0 bases at J, with 16 bases between the two ends. Per germline, CDR1 SNHLY and CDR2 FYNNEI. This CDR3 has 15 amino acids. The CDR3 loop is CATGSGFSSGNTIYF. Written as DNA, the CDR3 is TGTGCCACAGGCTCAGGGTTCTCCTCTGGAAACACCATATATTTT.

The chain carries TRBV7-9 and TRBJ2-2; 7 bases match TRBD2. The CDR3 runs 16 residues. The junction had 4 bases not matched to a gene; V was cut back by 1 base and J by 2 bases. Germline assignment: CDR1 SEHNR and CDR2 FQNEAQ (reference sequence). The CDR3 DNA reads TGTGCCAGCAGCTTAGGTCTAGCGGCCAACACCGGGGAGCTGTTTTTT. It encodes CASSLGLAANTGELFF.

The chain joins TRBV5-6 to TRBJ1-4; 8 bases agree with TRBD1. This CDR3 is 16 amino acids long. Germline V CDR1 and CDR2: SGHDT, YYEEEE. V lost 0 bases and J lost 0; bases outside the gene matches: 1. The CDR3 region has the DNA TGTGCCAGCAGCTTGGCGGGACAGGCAACTAATGAAAAACTGTTTTTT. Encoded protein: CASSLAGQATNEKLFF.

The rearrangement links TRBV19 to TRBJ2-7, with 8 nucleotides matching TRBD2. The CDR3 has 14 residues. Germline lookup yields CDR1 LNHDA and CDR2 SQIVND (reference sequence). V lost 5 bases to trimming and J lost 2 bases; unmatched junction nucleotides: 5. The CDR3 nucleotides read TGTGCCAGTAGTCTGGGCGGGGGGACCTACGAGCAGTACTTC. Translating gives CASSLGGGTYEQYF. The full variable domain, in which reference TRBV19 and TRBJ2-7 provide the parts outside the CDR3, is DGGITQSPKYLFRKEGQNVTLSCEQNLNHDAMYWYRQDPGQGLRLIYYSQIVNDFQKGDIAEGYSVSREKKESFPLTVTSAQKNPTAFYLCASSLGGGTYEQYFGPGTRLTVT.

The chain has TRBV11-3 and TRBJ1-1, with D possibly being TRBD1 (6 bases). The CDR3 loop spans 12 amino acids. The germline CDR1 and CDR2 sequences are SGHNT and YENEEA. The germline V and J ends were trimmed by 4 bases and 5 bases, with 8 bases remaining between them. CDR3 sequence: CASSSRGTEAFF. CDR3 in DNA: TGTGCCAGCAGCTCCAGGGGAACTGAAGCTTTCTTT. The complete variable domain, with remaining parts taken from reference TRBV11-3 and TRBJ1-1, reads EAGVVQSPRYKIIEKKQPVAFWCNPISGHNTLYWYLQNLGQGPELLIRYENEEAVDDSQLPKDRFSAERLKGVDSTLKIQPAELGDSAVYLCASSSRGTEAFFGQGTRLTVV.

V and J are TRBV7-6 and TRBJ2-2, with D possibly matching TRBD2 (6 bases). The CDR3 is made up of 15 amino acids. Trimming cost V 6 bases and J 3 bases, with 14 bases left between them. Germline assignment: CDR1 SGHVS and CDR2 FNYEAQ. CDR3 residues: CASRGERGDTGELFF. The CDR3 region has the DNA TGTGCCAGCAGAGGAGAGCGCGGGGACACCGGGGAGCTGTTTTTT.